This T cell receptor beta chain was documented in a study of T-cell memory formation after mild COVID-19. Trimming pared 3 bases from V and 3 bases from J, leaving 12 bases between. The V gene's germline CDR1 is SGHRS and CDR2 YFSETQ. The CDR3 covers 14 residues. With constant-segment primers, 5'RACE yielded cDNA libraries of TCR alpha and TCR beta that carried sample barcodes and UMIs. TCRdb ran MiXCR on the 5' RACE reads and lists one entry per CDR3 protein. The sample shows 150,000 to 200,000 distinct CDR3 sequences, roughly 15% of them seen only once. The V call is TRBV5-1, the J call TRBJ2-5; D remains ambiguous. The source material was PBMCs or a T cell subset sorted from them (not recorded which). This receptor was obtained from an adult woman who had mild COVID-19 (a few samples of this study predate the infection). Cell type and time point are not known. CDR3 amino acids: CASSSEAQEETQYF. The CDR3 bases are TGCGCCAGCAGCTCAGAAGCGCAAGAAGAGACCCAGTACTTC.